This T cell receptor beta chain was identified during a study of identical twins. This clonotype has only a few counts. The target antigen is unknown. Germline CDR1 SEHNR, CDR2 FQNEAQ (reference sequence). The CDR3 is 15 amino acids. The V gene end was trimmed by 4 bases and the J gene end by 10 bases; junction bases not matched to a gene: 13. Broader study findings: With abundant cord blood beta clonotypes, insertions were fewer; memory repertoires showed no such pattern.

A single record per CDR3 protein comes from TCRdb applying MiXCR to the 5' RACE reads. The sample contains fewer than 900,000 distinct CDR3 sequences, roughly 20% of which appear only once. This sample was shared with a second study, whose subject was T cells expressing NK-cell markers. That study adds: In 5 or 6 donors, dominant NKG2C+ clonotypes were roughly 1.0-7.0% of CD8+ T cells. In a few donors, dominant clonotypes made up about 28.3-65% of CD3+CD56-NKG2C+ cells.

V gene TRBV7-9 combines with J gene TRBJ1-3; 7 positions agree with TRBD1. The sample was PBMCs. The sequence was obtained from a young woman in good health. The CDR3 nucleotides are TGTGCCAGCAGCTCCCCGGGGGACAGTACGAGAACCATATATTTT. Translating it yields CASSSPGDSTRTIYF.